This T cell receptor (beta chain) was identified during a study of shared clonotypes between healthy human individuals. Data came from immunoSEQ multiplex PCR; TCRdb stores just in-frame clones and leaves some out. The sample lists about 2.3 million clones, about 90% occurring once. The V and J ends lost 5 bases and 7 bases, in that order; junction bases with no gene match: 6. Germline-derived CDR1 and CDR2 are SEHNR and FQNEAQ (reference sequence). This CDR3 has 14 amino acids. This sequence joins TRBV7-9 and TRBJ1-1; 11 nucleotides align to TRBD1. Input material: naive CD4+ T cells from PBMCs. Documented subset: CD45RA+ positively selected. This clonotype was sampled from a man younger than 30 in good health. Some clones in this sample may be carry-over from other donors' samples. CDR3 sequence (DNA): TGTGCCAGCAGCACGGACAGGGGGCCTTTTGAAGCTTTCTTT. It specifies CASSTDRGPFEAFF. Full variable domain (outside the CDR3, taken from reference TRBV7-9 and TRBJ1-1): DTGVSQNPRHKITKRGQNVTFRCDPISEHNRLYWYRQTLGQGPEFLTYFQNEAQLEKSRLLSDRFSAERPKGSFSTLEIQRTEQGDSAMYLCASSTDRGPFEAFFGQGTRLTVV.